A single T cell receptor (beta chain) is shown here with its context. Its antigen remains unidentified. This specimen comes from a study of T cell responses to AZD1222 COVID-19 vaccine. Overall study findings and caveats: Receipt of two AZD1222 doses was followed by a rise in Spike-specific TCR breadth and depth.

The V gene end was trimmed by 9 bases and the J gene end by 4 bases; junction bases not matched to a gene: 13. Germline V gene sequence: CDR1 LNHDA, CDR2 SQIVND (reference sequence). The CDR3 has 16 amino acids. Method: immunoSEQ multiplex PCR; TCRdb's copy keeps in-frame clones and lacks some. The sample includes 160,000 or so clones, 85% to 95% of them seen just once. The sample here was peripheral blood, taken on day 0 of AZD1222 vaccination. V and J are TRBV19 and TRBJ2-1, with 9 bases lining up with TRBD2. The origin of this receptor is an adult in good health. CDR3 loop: CASNSLSGRLYNEQFF. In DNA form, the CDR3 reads TGTGCCAGCAACTCTCTTAGCGGGAGATTATACAATGAGCAGTTCTTC.